This TCR beta chain was sequenced in a study of T cells in Graves' hyperthyroidism and ophthalmopathy. Recently diagnosed hyperthyroidism of less than 2 months' duration affected patients aged 18 to 65. Germline V gene lookup returns CDR1 LNHDA and CDR2 SQIVND (reference sequence). This CDR3 is 15 amino acids long. Trimming left V 3 bases short and J 7 bases short, with 15 bases between. Amplified TCR beta CDR3 regions came from RNA transcripts. TCR CDR3 underwent first-round RT-PCR with the HTBI primer set. TCRdb independently ran MiXCR on the multiplex PCR reads; one entry per CDR3 protein. The sample includes 600,000 or so distinct CDR3 sequences, roughly 46% seen only once; the top ten take roughly 8.2%.

The TCR originated in a young woman with Graves' hyperthyroidism. The chain has TRBV19 and TRBJ2-2; D ambiguous. What was sequenced was peripheral blood or thyroid tissue (not recorded which). The CDR3 nucleotides are TGTGCCAGTAGTATGTCCCAGGACCCCCTCGGGGAGCTGTTTTTT. Translated, it gives CASSMSQDPLGELFF.